Included here is one TCR beta chain sequence, with context. What it binds is not known. This entry is derived from a study of PD-1 blockade in classical Hodgkin lymphoma. Regarding the study as a whole: Patients newly diagnosed and complete responders had comparable baseline diversity. Whatever underlies the repertoire differences (possibly disease activity or prior therapy) remains undefined. Compared with healthy donors, newly diagnosed patients reportedly showed lower baseline TCR diversity.

V was pared by 4 bases and J by 0 bases, with 10 bases between. This CDR3 spans 15 amino acids. From germline, CDR1 is SSHAT and CDR2 FNYEAQ (reference sequence). Measured with immunoSEQ multiplex PCR; TCRdb has only the in-frame clones, and not every one. The table includes around 25,000 clones, around 64% detected once. Every patient had relapsed following autologous stem cell transplantation, and cohorts differed in brentuximab vedotin exposure. Here the sequenced sample was peripheral blood mononuclear cells (PBMCs), taken before the second cycle of nivolumab. This TCR derives from a human donor with classical Hodgkin lymphoma. The chain is built from TRBV7-7 and TRBJ2-1, with D hard to call. The CDR3 reads CASSSDSSSYNEQFF. CDR3 bases: TGTGCCAGCAGCTCCGACTCGAGCTCCTACAATGAGCAGTTCTTC. Filled out from reference TRBV7-7 and TRBJ2-1, the complete variable domain reads GAGVSQSPRYKVTKRGQDVTLRCDPISSHATLYWYQQALGQGPEFLTYFNYEAQPDKSGLPSDRFSAERPEGSISTLTIQRTEQRDSAMYRCASSSDSSSYNEQFFGPGTRLTVL.